A few counts support the clone carrying this TCR beta chain. The antigen remains unidentified. Looked up from germline, CDR1 is SGHTA and CDR2 is FQGNSA. V was clipped by 7 bases and J by 3 bases; unmatched bases: 6. This CDR3 comprises 13 residues. This sample is drawn from a study of T-cell memory formation after mild COVID-19. Study information: Clustering of TCRs was largely donor specific.

TCRdb processed the 5' RACE reads anew with MiXCR; each CDR3 protein has one entry. The table lists 400,000 to 500,000 distinct CDR3 sequences, roughly 18% of them singletons, with under 25% in the top ten. General observations from the study: Contracting clones from day 15 to 85 showed balanced CD4/CD8; later expanders favored CD4+. CD4+ clones that contracted lay mainly in CM and EM; CD8+ ones lay in EMRA.

Sequencing was performed on PBMCs or a T cell subset sorted from them (not recorded which). The chain recombines TRBV7-2 with TRBJ2-7; TRBD1 agrees at 7 bases. The TCR originated in a man between 18 and 35 years old who had mild COVID-19 (a few samples of this study predate the infection). Cell type and time point are not known. CDR3 nucleotide sequence: TGTGCCAGCACTGGACAGGTTAACTACGAGCAGTACTTC. This sequence encodes CASTGQVNYEQYF.